The 5 T cell receptor beta chains below all came from one sample that was sequenced in a study of identical twins. TCRdb itself ran the 5' RACE reads through MiXCR, one entry per CDR3 protein. The sample lists around 680,000 distinct CDR3 sequences; about 9.4% were seen once. The same data also contributed to another study, on yellow fever vaccine responses in identical twins.

The sample was PBMCs. These TCRs come from a young woman in good health.

The chain joins TRBV29-1 to TRBJ2-3; unclear D gene. The germline V gene has CDR1 SQVTM and CDR2 ANQGSEA. This CDR3 comprises 10 residues. The CDR3 DNA sequence: TGCAGTTCAGGCGCAGATACGCAGTATTTT. This gives the protein CSSGADTQYF.

CDR3 sequence: CSVVRTGNYGYTF. DNA of the CDR3: TGCAGCGTTGTAAGGACCGGTAACTATGGCTACACCTTC. The chain recombines TRBV29-1 with TRBJ1-2, with D unclear. The CDR3 extends over 13 amino acids. CDR1 SQVTM and CDR2 ANQGSEA come from the germline V gene. Trimming pared 4 bases from V and 1 base from J, leaving 10 bases between. Full variable domain (outside the CDR3, taken from reference TRBV29-1 and TRBJ1-2): SAVISQKPSRDICQRGTSLTIQCQVDSQVTMMFWYRQQPGQSLTLIATANQGSEATYESGFVIDKFPISRPNLTFSTLTVSNMSPEDSSIYLCSVVRTGNYGYTFGSGTRLTVV.

This chain uses TRBV4-1 with TRBJ2-3; D might be TRBD2 (6 bases). CDR3 length equals 16 residues. Germline CDR1 MGHRA, CDR2 YSYEKL. V lost 1 base to trimming and J lost 3 bases, with 14 bases between them. CDR3 sequence reads: CASSQVTERATDTQYF. In DNA form, the CDR3 reads TGCGCCAGCAGCCAAGTAACGGAGCGGGCTACAGATACGCAGTATTTT.

This clonotype was observed a handful of times. The CDR3 coding sequence is TGTGCCAGCAGCCAAGATCCGAGTCCTCAAGAGACCCAGTACTTC. It yields the protein CASSQDPSPQETQYF. This chain links TRBV4-2 with TRBJ2-5, with D unresolved. This CDR3 contains 15 residues. The germline V gene encodes CDR1 LGHNA and CDR2 YNFKEQ. Trimming stripped 0 bases from V and 2 bases from J, with 10 bases between.

The V gene is TRBV15, the J gene TRBJ2-1; TRBD2 aligns across 8 bases. V was pared by 1 base and J by 2 bases, with 4 bases of the junction left unmatched. The germline V gene has CDR1 LNHNV and CDR2 YYDKDF (reference sequence). The CDR3 is made up of 16 amino acids. CDR3 DNA: TGTGCCACCAGCAGAGGGGGACTAGGCCCCTACAATGAGCAGTTCTTC. Translation: CATSRGGLGPYNEQFF.